Detailed here is one T cell receptor (beta chain). Its cognate antigen is unknown. This entry is derived from a study of cytomegalovirus exposure and HLA in healthy donors. Findings of the study overall: There were some V segments, including TRBV6-2 and TRBV6-3, excluded as indistinguishable. Compared with the roughly 670-donor mean, an Asian-associated ancestry cluster reportedly had fewer N-insertions, according to a later analysis. Earlier analysis looked at TCR beta V segments, and most were productive about 90% or about 30% of the time. Cytomegalovirus status, reportedly, was diagnosed with high specificity and sensitivity by the classifier.

PCR used 60 Vbeta primers and 13 Jbeta primers. Only in-frame clones appear in the TCRdb table, and some are missing; sequencing was by immunoSEQ multiplex PCR. The sample yields about 150,000 clones, about four fifths seen once. Germline CDR1 MDHEN, CDR2 SYDVKM. The CDR3 loop spans 16 amino acids. Trimming removed 4 bases at V and 5 bases at J, with 15 bases between. This TCR came from a woman aged 45-60 years in good health and CMV-seropositive. The chain is built from TRBV28 and TRBJ1-6, with unresolved D. Sequences were obtained from PBMCs. The CDR3 protein is CASSSGERGHNSPLHF. CDR3 sequence (DNA): TGTGCCAGCAGTTCCGGGGAAAGAGGACATAATTCACCCCTCCACTTT. The complete variable domain, with remaining parts taken from reference TRBV28 and TRBJ1-6, reads DVKVTQSSRYLVKRTGEKVFLECVQDMDHENMFWYRQDPGLGLRLIYFSYDVKMKEKGDIPEGYSVSREKKERFSLILESASTNQTSMYLCASSSGERGHNSPLHFGNGTRLTVT.